This TCR beta chain was recovered during a study of CD8 T cells in Susac syndrome. The RNA, about 0.5 to 1 ug, was put through reverse transcription using random hexamers. Amplification of TCR beta CDR3 was carried out by immunoSEQ multiplex PCR, which covered 54 Vbeta and 13 Jbeta segments. TCRdb reprocessed the immunoSEQ multiplex PCR reads with MiXCR, giving one entry per CDR3 protein. The profile covers around 170,000 distinct CDR3 sequences, with 85% to 95% appearing a single time and 0.15% to 0.2% taken by the ten largest. Sequencing of TCR beta was performed on blood CD8+ T cells and on blood CD4+ T cells. TEMRA cells were FACS-enriched, with CD8+ and CD4+ T cells isolated negatively. This TCR was sampled from a human donor with multiple sclerosis. Source material: CD8+ T cells from PBMCs.

This chain's CDR3 is CASSYDYSEAFF. CDR3 bases: TGCGCCAGCAGCTATGATTATTCTGAAGCTTTCTTT. The chain recombines TRBV5-1 with TRBJ1-1; D not resolved. This CDR3 spans 12 amino acids. Germline V gene sequence: CDR1 SGHRS, CDR2 YFSETQ. V was pared by 3 bases and J by 6 bases, with 9 bases between.